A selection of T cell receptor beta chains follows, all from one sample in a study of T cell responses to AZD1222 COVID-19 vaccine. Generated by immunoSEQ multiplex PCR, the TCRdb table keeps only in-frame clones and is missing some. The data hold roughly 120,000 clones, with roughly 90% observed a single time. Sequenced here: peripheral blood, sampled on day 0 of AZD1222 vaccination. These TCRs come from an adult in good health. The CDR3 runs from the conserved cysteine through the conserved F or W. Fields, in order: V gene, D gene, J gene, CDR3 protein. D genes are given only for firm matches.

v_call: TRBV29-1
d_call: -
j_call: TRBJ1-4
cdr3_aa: CSARQLNEKLFF

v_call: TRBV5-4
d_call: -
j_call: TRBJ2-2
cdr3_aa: CASSLAGTAGTGELFF

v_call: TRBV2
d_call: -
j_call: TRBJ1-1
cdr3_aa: CASRPIQTEAFF

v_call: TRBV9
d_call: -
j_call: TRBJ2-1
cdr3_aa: CASSFWGEKDEQFF

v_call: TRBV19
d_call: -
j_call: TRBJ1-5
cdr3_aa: CASSIPGSNQPQHF

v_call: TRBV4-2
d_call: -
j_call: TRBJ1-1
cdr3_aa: CASSQDGVTEAFF

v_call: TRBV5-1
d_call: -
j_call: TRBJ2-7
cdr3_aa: CASSPGPGSGVEQYF

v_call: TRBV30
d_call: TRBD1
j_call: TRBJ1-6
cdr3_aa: CAWRGDSPNSPLHF

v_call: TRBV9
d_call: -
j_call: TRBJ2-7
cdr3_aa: CASSEYAGHSSYEQYF

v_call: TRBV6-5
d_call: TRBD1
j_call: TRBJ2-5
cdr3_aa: CASRPGQLETQYF

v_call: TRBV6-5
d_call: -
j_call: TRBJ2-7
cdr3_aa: CATVADSSYEQYF

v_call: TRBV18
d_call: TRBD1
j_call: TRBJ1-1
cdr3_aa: CASLSRGQGAEAFF

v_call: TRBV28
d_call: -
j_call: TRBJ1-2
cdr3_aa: CASSLGPLGQLNGYTF

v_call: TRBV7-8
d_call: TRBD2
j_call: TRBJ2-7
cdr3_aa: CASSLGGLAPPSYEQYF

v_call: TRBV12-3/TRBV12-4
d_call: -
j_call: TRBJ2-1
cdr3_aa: CASSLNGDEQFF

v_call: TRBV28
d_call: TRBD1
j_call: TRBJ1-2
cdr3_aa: CASRRQGVNYGYTF

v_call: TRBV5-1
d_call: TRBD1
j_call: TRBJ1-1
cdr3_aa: CASSSQTTGGTEAFF

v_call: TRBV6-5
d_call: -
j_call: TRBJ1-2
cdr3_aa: CASSLGGYTF

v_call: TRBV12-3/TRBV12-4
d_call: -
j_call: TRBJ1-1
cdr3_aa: CASSLMGNTEAFF

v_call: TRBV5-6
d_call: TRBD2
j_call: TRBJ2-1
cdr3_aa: CASSAWGTSGVNEQFF

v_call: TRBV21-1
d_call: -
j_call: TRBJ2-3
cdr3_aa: CASSKDLKAPGTSTDTQYF

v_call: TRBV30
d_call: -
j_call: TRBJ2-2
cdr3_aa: CAWTHGTSKNTGELFF

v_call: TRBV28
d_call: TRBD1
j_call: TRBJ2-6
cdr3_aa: CASSVYRGPSGANVLTF

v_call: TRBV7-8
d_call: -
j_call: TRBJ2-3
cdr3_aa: CASSLSSTDTQYF

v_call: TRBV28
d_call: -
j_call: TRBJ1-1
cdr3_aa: CASSPPTEGPKGAFF

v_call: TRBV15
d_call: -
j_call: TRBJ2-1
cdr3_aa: CATSRARSYNEQFF

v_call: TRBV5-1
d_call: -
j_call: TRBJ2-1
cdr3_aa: CASSSGGGTYNEQFF

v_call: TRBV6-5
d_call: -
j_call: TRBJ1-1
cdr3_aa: CASSQDPNTEAFF

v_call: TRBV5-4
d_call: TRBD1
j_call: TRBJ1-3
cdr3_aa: CASTLTGGSNTIYF

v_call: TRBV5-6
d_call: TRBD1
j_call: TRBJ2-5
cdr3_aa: CASSLRAGGDETQYF

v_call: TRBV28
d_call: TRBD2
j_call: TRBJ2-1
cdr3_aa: CASSSWSGRGNEQFF

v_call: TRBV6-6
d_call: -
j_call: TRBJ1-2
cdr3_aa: CASSYPTAEGGYGYTF

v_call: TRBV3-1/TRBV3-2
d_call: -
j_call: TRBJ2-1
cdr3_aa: CASSQLGHNEQFF

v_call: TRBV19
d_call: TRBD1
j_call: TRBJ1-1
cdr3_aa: CASSIIGRGTEAFF

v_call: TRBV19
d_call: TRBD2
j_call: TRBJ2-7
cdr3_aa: CASSHSSGVSYEQYF

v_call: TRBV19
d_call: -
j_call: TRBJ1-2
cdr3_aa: CASSITDNYGYTF

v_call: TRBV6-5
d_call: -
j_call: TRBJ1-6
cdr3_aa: CASSYGGANSPLHF

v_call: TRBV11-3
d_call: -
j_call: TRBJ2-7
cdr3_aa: CASSRSASYEQYF

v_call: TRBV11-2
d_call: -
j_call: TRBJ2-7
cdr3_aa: CASSLVGVYSYEQYF

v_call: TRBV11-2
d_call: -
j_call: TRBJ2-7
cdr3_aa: CASSLNYEQYF

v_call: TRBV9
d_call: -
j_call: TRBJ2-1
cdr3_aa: CASSVVSNEQFF

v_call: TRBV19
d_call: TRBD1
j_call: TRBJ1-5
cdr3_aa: CASTRDRGHVQPQHF

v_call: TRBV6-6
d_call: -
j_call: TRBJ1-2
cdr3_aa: CASGLGQIGYGYTF

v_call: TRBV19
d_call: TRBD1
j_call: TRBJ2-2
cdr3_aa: CASSFRPGTGTGELFF

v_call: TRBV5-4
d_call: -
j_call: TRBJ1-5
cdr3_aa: CASSFPKGSNQPQHF

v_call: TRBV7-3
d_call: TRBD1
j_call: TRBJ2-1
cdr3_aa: CASSLIGQGINEQFF

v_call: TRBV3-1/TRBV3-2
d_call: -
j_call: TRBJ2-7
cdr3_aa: CASSLKGGSYEQYF

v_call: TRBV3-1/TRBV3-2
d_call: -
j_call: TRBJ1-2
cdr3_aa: CASAPLEWTSANYGYTF